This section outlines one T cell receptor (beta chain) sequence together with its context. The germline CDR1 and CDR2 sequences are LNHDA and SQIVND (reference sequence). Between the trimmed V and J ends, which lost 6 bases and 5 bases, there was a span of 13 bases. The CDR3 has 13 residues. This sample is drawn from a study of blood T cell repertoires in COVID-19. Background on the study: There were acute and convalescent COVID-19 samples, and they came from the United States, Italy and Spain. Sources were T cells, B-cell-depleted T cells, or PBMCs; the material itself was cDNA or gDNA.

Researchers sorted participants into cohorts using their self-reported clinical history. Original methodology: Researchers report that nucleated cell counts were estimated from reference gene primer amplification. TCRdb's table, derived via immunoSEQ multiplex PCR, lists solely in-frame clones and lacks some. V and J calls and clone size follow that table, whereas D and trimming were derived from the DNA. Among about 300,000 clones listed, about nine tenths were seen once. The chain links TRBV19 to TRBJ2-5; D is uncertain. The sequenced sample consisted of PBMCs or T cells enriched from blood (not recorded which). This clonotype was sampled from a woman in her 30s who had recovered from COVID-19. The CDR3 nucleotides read TGTGCCAGTAGGAAGGCCGGAGCCGAGACCCAGTACTTC. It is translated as CASRKAGAETQYF.